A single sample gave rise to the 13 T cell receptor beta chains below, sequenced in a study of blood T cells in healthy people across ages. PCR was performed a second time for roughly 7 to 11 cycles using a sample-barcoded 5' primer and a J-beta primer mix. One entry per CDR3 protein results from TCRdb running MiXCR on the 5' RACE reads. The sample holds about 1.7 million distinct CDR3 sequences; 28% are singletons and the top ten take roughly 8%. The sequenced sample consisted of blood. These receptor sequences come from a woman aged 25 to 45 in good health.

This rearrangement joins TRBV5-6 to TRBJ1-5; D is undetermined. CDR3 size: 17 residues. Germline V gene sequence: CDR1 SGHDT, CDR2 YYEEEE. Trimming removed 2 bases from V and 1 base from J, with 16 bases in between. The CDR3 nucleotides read TGTGCCAGCAGCTTTTACCGAAAAATGGGCAGCAATCAGCCCCAGCATTTT. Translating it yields CASSFYRKMGSNQPQHF.

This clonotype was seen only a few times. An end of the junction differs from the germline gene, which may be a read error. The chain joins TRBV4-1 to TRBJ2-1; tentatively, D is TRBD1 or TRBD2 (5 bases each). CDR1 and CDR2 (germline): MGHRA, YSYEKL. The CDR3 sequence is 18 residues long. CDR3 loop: CASIQDGTLGGYYNEQFF. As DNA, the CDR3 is TGCGCCAGCATCCAAGATGGGACGTTAGGCGGTTACTACAATGAGCAGTTCTTC.

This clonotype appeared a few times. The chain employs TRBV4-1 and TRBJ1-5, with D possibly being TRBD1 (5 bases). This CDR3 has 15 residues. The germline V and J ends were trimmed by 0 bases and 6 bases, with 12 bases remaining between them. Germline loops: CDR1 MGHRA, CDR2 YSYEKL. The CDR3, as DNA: TGCGCCAGCAGCCAAGATCCGGGGGTCGGTCAGCCCCAGCATTTT. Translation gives CASSQDPGVGQPQHF.

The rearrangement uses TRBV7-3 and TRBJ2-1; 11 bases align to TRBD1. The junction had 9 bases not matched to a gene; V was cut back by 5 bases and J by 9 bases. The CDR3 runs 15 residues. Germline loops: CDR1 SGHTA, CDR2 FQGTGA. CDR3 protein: CASSPRTGGFGEQFF. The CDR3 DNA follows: TGTGCCAGCAGCCCCCGGACAGGGGGCTTTGGTGAGCAGTTCTTC.

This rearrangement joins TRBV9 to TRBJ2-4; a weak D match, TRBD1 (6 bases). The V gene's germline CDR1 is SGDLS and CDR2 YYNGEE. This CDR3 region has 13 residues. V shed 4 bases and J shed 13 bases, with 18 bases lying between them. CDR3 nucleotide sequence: TGTGCCAGCAGCTTTAGGACAGCCGATGAGCAGTACTTC. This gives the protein CASSFRTADEQYF.

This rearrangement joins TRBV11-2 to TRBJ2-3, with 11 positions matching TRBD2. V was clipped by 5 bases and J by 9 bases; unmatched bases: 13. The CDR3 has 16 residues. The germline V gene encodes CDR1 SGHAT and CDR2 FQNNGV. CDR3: CASSPAGTSGKGTQYF. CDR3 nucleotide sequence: TGTGCCAGCAGCCCGGCCGGGACTAGCGGTAAAGGAACGCAGTATTTT.

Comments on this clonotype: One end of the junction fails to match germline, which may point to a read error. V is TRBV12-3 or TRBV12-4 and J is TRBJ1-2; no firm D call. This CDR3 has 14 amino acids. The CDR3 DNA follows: TGTGCCTGCAGTTTTTCGGAGGGTCGCTATGGCTACACCTTC. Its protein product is CACSFSEGRYGYTF.

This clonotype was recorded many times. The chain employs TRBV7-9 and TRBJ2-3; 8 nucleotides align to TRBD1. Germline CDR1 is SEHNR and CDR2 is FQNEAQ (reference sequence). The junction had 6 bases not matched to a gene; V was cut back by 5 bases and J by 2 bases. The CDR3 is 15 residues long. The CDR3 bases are TGTGCCAGCAGCCTCAGACAGGGGACCACAGATACGCAGTATTTT. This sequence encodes CASSLRQGTTDTQYF.

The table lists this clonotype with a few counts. CDR3 protein: CASSPPGLGYNEQFF. The DNA for the CDR3 is TGTGCCAGCAGTCCTCCGGGACTAGGGTATAATGAGCAGTTCTTC. V usage is TRBV12-3 or TRBV12-4 and J usage is TRBJ2-1, with 8 bases matching TRBD2. V shed 5 bases and J 7 bases; nucleotides not matched to a gene: 10. There are 15 residues in the CDR3.

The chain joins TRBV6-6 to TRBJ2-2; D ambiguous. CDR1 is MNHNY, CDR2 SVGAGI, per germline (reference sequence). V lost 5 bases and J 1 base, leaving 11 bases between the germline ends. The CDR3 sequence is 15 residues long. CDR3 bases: TGTGCCAGCAGTGTATGGGCCCTGAACACCGGGGAGCTGTTTTTT. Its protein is CASSVWALNTGELFF.

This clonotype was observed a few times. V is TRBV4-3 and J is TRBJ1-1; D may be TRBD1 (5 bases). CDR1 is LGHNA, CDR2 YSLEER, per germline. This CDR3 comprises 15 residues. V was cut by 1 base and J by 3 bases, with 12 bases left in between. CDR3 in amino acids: CASSQVSGTYTEAFF. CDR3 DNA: TGCGCCAGCAGCCAAGTTTCCGGGACGTACACTGAAGCTTTCTTT.

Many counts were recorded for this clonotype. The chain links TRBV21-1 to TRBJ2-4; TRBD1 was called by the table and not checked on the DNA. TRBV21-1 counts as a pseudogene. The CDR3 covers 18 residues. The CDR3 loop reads CASSSGHTRGEVKNIQYF. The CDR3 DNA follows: TGTGCCAGCAGTTCGGGACATACGAGGGGTGAAGTCAAAAACATTCAGTACTTC.

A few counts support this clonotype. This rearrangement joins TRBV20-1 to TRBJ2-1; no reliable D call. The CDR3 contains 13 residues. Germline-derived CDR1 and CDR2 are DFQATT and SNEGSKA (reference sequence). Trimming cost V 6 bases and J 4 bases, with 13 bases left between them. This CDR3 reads CSAEDQPYNEQFF. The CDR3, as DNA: TGCAGTGCCGAAGACCAGCCTTACAATGAGCAGTTCTTC.